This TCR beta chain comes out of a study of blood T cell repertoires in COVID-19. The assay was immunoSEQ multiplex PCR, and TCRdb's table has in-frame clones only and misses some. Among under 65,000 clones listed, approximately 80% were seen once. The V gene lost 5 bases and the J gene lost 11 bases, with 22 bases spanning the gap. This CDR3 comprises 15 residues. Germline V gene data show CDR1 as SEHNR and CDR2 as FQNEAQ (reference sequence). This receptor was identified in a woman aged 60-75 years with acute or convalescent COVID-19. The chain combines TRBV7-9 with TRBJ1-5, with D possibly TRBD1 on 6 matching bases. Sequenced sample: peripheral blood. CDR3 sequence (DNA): TGTGCCAGCAGCCCGGGGGGGGCCGGTCAGGGGTCCCAGCATTTT. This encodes CASSPGGAGQGSQHF. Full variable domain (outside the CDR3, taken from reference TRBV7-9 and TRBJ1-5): DTGVSQNPRHKITKRGQNVTFRCDPISEHNRLYWYRQTLGQGPEFLTYFQNEAQLEKSRLLSDRFSAERPKGSFSTLEIQRTEQGDSAMYLCASSPGGAGQGSQHFGDGTRLSIL.